Below, one TCR beta chain is given with its context. Antigen unknown. Unique molecular identifiers were incorporated when the TCRbeta library was constructed. Each CDR3 protein gets one entry after TCRdb re-called the PCR reads with MiXCR. The sample consists of about 980,000 distinct CDR3 sequences, roughly 31% of them appearing once. The CDR3 is 14 residues long. Trimming removed 5 bases from V and 6 bases from J; junction bases left unmatched: 7. Germline-derived CDR1 and CDR2 are SEHNR and FQNEAQ (reference sequence). The data were taken from a study of T-cell reconstitution after alpha-beta-depleted transplantation in children. Study-wide results and caveats: Surviving recipient cells, namely T cells and thymic progenitors, were the source of high day-60 TCRbeta diversity in some patients. Several hundred expanded graft clones reportedly were the source of alpha-beta T cells about two months after transplant.

The clonotype originates from a boy under two years old who had a stem cell transplant for SCID, so the T cells may come from the graft donor. The chain uses TRBV7-9 and TRBJ2-1; 7 bases fit TRBD1. The input for sequencing was PBMCs, mostly from graft donor cells, taken 360 days after TCRalphabeta/CD19-depleted stem cell transplant. CDR3 protein: CASSHDRAGNEQFF. DNA of the CDR3: TGTGCCAGCAGCCACGACAGGGCCGGCAATGAGCAGTTCTTC.